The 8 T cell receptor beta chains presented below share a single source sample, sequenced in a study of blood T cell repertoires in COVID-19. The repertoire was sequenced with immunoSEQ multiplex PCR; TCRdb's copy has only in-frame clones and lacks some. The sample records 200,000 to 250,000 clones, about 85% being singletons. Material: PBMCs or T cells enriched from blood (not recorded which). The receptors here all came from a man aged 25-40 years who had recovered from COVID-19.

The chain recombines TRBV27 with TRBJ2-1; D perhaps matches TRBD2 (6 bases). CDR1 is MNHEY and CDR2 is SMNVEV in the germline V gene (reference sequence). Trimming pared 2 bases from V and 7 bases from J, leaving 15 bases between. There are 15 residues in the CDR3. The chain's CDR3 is CASSLRRERTNEQFF. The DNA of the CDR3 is TGTGCCAGCAGTTTAAGGCGGGAAAGAACGAATGAGCAGTTCTTC.

CDR3 bases: TGTGCCAGCAGCTTGGGCAGGGCCGGGAACTATGGCTACACCTTC. Residues: CASSLGRAGNYGYTF. The chain has TRBV7-2 and TRBJ1-2, with a weak D call TRBD1 (5 bases). The V gene lost 3 bases and the J gene lost 2 bases, with 13 bases spanning the gap. This CDR3 spans 15 amino acids. Germline V gene sequence: CDR1 SGHTA, CDR2 FQGNSA. Complete variable domain (other parts from reference TRBV7-2 and TRBJ1-2): GAGVSQSPSNKVTEKGKDVELRCDPISGHTALYWYRQSLGQGLEFLIYFQGNSAPDKSGLPSDRFSAERTGGSVSTLTIQRTQQEDSAVYLCASSLGRAGNYGYTFGSGTRLTVV.

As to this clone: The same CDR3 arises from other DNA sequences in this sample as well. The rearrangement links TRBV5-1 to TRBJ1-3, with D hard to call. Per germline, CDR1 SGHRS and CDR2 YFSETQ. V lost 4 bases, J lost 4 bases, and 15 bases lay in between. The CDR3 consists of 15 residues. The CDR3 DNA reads TGCGCCAGCAGCCTAGGTGCGGGAAGCGGAAACACCATATATTTT. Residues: CASSLGAGSGNTIYF.

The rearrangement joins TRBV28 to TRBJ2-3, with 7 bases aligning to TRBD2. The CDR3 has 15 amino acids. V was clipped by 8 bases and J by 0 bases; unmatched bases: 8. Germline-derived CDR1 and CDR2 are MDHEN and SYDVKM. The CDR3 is CASPPTGGSTDTQYF. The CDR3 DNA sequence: TGTGCCAGCCCACCGACGGGAGGTAGCACAGATACGCAGTATTTT.

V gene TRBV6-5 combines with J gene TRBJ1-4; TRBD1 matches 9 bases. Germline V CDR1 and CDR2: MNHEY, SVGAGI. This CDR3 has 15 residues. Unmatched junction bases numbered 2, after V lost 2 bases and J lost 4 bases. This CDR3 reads CASSYRTGVNEKLFF. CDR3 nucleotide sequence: TGTGCCAGCAGTTACCGGACAGGGGTTAATGAAAAACTGTTTTTT.

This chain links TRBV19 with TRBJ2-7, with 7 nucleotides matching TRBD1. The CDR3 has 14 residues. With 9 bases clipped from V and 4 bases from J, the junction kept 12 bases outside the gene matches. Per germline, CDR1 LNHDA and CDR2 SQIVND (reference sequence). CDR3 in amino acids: CASARDSELYEQYF. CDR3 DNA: TGTGCCAGCGCCCGGGACAGCGAACTTTACGAGCAGTACTTC.

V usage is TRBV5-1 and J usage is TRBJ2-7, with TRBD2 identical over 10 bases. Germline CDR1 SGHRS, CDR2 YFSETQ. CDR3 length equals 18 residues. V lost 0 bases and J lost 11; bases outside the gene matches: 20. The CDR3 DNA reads TGCGCCAGCAGCTTGGGCGAACTTGCCTTGGCTAGCGGGGGTATTAAGTACTTC. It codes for CASSLGELALASGGIKYF.

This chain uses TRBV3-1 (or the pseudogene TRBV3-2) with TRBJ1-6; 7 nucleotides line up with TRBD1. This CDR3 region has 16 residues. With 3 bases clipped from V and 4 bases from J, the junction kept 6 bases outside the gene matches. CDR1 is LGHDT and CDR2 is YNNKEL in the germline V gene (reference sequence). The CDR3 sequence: CASSQLSGQYNSPLHF. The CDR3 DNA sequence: TGTGCCAGCAGCCAGCTATCGGGACAGTATAATTCACCCCTCCACTTT.